The rows below give T cell receptor beta chains drawn from one sample of a study of Graves' ophthalmopathy and Graves' hyperthyroidism. TCRdb called the multiplex PCR reads again in MiXCR, with one record for every CDR3 protein. This table holds 400,000 to 450,000 distinct CDR3 sequences, over 20% found once. The specimen was peripheral blood. These receptors came from a woman aged 18-29 years with stable Graves' hyperthyroidism. Both conserved end residues are part of each CDR3. A D gene is named only where the DNA matches it firmly. The size field is filled for only some rows; it gives once, few, many or a size class.

TRBV24-1	-	many	TRBJ2-7	CATSDGQGKMYEQYF	TGTGCCACCAGTGACGGCCAGGGAAAAATGTACGAGCAGTACTTC
TRBV6-2/TRBV6-3	-	once	TRBJ2-2	CASKLDANTGELFF	TGTGCCAGCAAACTCGACGCGAACACCGGGGAGCTGTTTTTT
TRBV6-2/TRBV6-3	-	-	TRBJ2-5	CASSFRLVQETQYF	TGTGCCAGCAGTTTCCGACTGGTCCAAGAGACCCAGTACTTC
TRBV6-5	-	many	TRBJ2-2	CASSYTALGTGELFF	TGTGCCAGCAGTTACACGGCTCTAGGGACCGGGGAGCTGTTTTTT
TRBV29-1	-	many	TRBJ2-2	CSVGGGAVIGELFF	TGCAGCGTTGGAGGGGGGGCGGTAATCGGGGAGCTGTTTTTT
TRBV4-1	-	few	TRBJ1-2	CASSPPWTENGYTF	TGCGCCAGCAGCCCCCCCTGGACAGAGAATGGCTACACCTTC
TRBV19	TRBD1	many	TRBJ1-5	CASRPDRGVDQPQHF	TGTGCCAGTAGGCCTGACAGGGGGGTTGATCAGCCCCAGCATTTT
TRBV15	-	many	TRBJ2-4	CATSRAEGSDQYF	TGTGCCACCAGCAGAGCGGAAGGGTCGGATCAGTACTTC
TRBV9	TRBD1	many	TRBJ2-7	CASSGRTGNEQYF	TGTGCCAGCAGCGGCCGGACAGGGAACGAGCAGTACTTC
TRBV28	TRBD1	many	TRBJ2-7	CASSRDRKFYEQYF	TGTGCCAGCAGTAGGGACAGGAAATTTTACGAGCAGTACTTC
TRBV30	-	many	TRBJ1-1	CAWNPAGGGANTEAFF	TGTGCCTGGAATCCCGCCGGTGGAGGGGCGAACACTGAAGCTTTCTTT
TRBV29-1	-	many	TRBJ2-4	CSAILAGKNIQYF	TGCAGCGCAATACTAGCTGGCAAAAACATTCAGTACTTC